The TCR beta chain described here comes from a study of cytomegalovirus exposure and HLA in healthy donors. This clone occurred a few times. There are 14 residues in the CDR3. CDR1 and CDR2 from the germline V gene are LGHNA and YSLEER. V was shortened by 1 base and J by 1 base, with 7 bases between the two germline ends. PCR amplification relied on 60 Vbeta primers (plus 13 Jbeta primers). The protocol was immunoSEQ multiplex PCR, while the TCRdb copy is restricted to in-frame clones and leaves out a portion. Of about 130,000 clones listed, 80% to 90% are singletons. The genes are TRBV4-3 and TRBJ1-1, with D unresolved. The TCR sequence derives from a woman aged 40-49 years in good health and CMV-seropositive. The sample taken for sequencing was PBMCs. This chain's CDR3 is CASSQVRQNTEAFF. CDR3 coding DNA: TGCGCCAGCAGCCAAGTTCGACAGAACACTGAAGCTTTCTTT.